This TCR beta chain was recovered during a study of blood T cell repertoires in COVID-19. Study-level background: There were acute and convalescent COVID-19 samples, and they came from the United States, Italy and Spain. T cells, B-cell-depleted T cells, or PBMCs supplied cDNA or gDNA.

Patients of the Seattle cohort, enrolled during active infection, were followed longitudinally. Original analysis: Estimation of nucleated cell counts relied on the amplification of reference gene primers. Sequencing used immunoSEQ multiplex PCR; TCRdb keeps in-frame clones, though not all of them. V, J and clone size are those of that table, while D and trimming were read from the DNA. The table lists 150,000 or so clones, approximately 86% of them singletons. Germline V gene lookup returns CDR1 MNHNS and CDR2 SASEGT. Trimming took off 1 base at V and 4 bases at J, with 7 bases between the two ends. CDR3 length: 13 amino acids.

The V call is TRBV6-1, the J call TRBJ1-2; D not certain. The sequence was collected from a middle-aged woman with COVID-19, enrolled during active disease. The source material was peripheral blood. DNA for the CDR3: TGTGCCAGCAGTGAAGGGGAGAGCTATGGCTACACCTTC. Its translation: CASSEGESYGYTF.